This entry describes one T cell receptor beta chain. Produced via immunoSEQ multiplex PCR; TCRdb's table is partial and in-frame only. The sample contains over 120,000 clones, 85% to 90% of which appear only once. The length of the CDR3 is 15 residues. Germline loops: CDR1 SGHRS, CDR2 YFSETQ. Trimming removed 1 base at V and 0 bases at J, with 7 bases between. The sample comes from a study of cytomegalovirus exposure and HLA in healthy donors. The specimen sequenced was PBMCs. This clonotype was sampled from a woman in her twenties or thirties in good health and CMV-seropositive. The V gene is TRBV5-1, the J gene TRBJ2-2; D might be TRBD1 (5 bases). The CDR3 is CASSLPGTNTGELFF. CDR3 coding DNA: TGCGCCAGCAGCTTGCCAGGGACGAACACCGGGGAGCTGTTTTTT.